Below are 10 T cell receptor beta chains sequenced from a single sample in a study of T cells in Graves' hyperthyroidism and ophthalmopathy. The CDR3 regions of TCR beta were amplified from RNA transcripts. The HTBI primer set drove a first-round RT-PCR of the TCR CDR3. TCRdb reprocessed the multiplex PCR reads via MiXCR and lists one record per CDR3 protein. The sample includes some 700,000 distinct CDR3 sequences, about 18% of them seen just once. Sequences were obtained from blood. The receptor set was obtained from a man aged 50-60 years with Graves' hyperthyroidism.

The gene calls are TRBV27 and TRBJ2-2; either TRBD1 or TRBD2 may fit D (5 bases each). This CDR3 has 15 residues. V shed 5 bases and J shed 5 bases, with 15 bases lying between them. The germline CDR1 and CDR2 sequences are MNHEY and SMNVEV (reference sequence). The CDR3 coding sequence is TGTGCCAGCAGTCCACTCCCTGGGGGAACCGGGGAGCTGTTTTTT. Protein product: CASSPLPGGTGELFF.

This clonotype was counted between two and nine times. The rearrangement uses TRBV5-1 and TRBJ2-4, with TRBD1 as a possible D gene (6 bases). Germline loops: CDR1 SGHRS, CDR2 YFSETQ. The ends were cut back, 0 bases at V and 5 bases at J, with 9 bases in the middle. There are 14 residues in the CDR3. This CDR3 reads CASSLGGPENIQYF. The CDR3, as DNA: TGCGCCAGCAGCTTGGGGGGGCCCGAAAACATTCAGTACTTC.

This clonotype was counted at least ten times. One junction end does not reproduce the germline sequence, and a read error may be involved. The chain uses TRBV11-2 and TRBJ1-1; D is undetermined. Germline CDR1 SGHAT, CDR2 FQNNGV. The CDR3 is made up of 13 amino acids. DNA for the CDR3: TGTGCCAGCAGCTTCGGTGGGTACGCTGAAGTTTTCTTT. The encoded protein is CASSFGGYAEVFF. The full variable domain, completed using reference TRBV11-2 and TRBJ1-1, is EAGVAQSPRYKIIEKRQSVAFWCNPISGHATLYWYQQILGQGPKLLIQFQNNGVVDDSQLPKDRFSAERLKGVDSTLKIQPAKLEDSAVYLCASSFGGYAEVFFGQGTRLTVV.

Many counts were recorded for this clonotype. This sequence joins TRBV30 and TRBJ1-1; 8 bases are a match to TRBD1. The germline gives CDR1 GTSNPN, CDR2 SVGIG (reference sequence). The CDR3 loop spans 14 amino acids. The J segment lost 2 bases and the V segment lost 3 bases, leaving 5 bases of the junction unmatched. CDR3: CAWSPGQGNTEAFF. The CDR3 nucleotides are TGTGCCTGGAGCCCAGGACAGGGAAACACTGAAGCTTTCTTT. The whole variable domain, remainder taken from reference TRBV30 and TRBJ1-1, is SQTIHQWPATLVQPVGSPLSLECTVEGTSNPNLYWYRQAAGRGLQLLFYSVGIGQISSEVPQNLSASRPQDRQFILSSKKLLLSDSGFYLCAWSPGQGNTEAFFGQGTRLTVV.

This clonotype occurred many times. The chain employs TRBV12-3 or TRBV12-4 and TRBJ1-1; D is possibly TRBD1 (5 bases). Between the trimmed V and J ends, which lost 8 bases and 5 bases, there was a span of 15 bases. CDR3 length: 13 amino acids. The CDR3 DNA is TGTGCCAGCGACCACAGGAAAGGGACTGAAGCTTTCTTT. Translation gives CASDHRKGTEAFF.

This chain links TRBV10-1 with TRBJ2-1; TRBD1 matches at 8 bases. The CDR3 has 12 amino acids. Losses at the gene ends were 7 bases for V and 9 bases for J; bases not matched to a gene: 5. The germline V gene has CDR1 WNHNN and CDR2 SYGVQD (reference sequence). CDR3 residues: CASMDRVGEQFF. In nucleotides, the CDR3 is TGCGCCAGCATGGACAGGGTGGGTGAGCAGTTCTTC.

This clonotype was seen at least ten times. The rearrangement uses TRBV24-1 and TRBJ2-7; D is unclear. The ends were cut back, 2 bases at V and 2 bases at J, with 6 bases in the middle. CDR3 size: 13 residues. CDR1 is KGHDR, CDR2 SFDVKD, per germline. The CDR3: CATSDSGAYEQYF. The CDR3 coding sequence is TGTGCCACCAGTGATTCTGGAGCCTACGAGCAGTACTTC.

This clonotype was seen many times. The chain carries TRBV12-3 or TRBV12-4 and TRBJ1-1, with D maybe TRBD1 (5 bases). V gave up 2 bases and J gave up 2 bases, with 12 bases separating them. The CDR3 sequence is 15 residues long. CDR3 protein: CASSLQGSINTEAFF. The CDR3 region has the DNA TGTGCCAGCAGTTTACAGGGAAGTATTAACACTGAAGCTTTCTTT.

The rearrangement uses TRBV28 and TRBJ1-5; 8 bases align to TRBD1. The CDR3 runs 17 residues. The germline CDR1 and CDR2 sequences are MDHEN and SYDVKM. J was trimmed by 3 bases and V by 6 bases; bases with no gene match: 13. DNA of the CDR3: TGTGCCAGCAGCCCCTCCAGGGGGCGATTCTCCAATCAGCCCCAGCATTTT. This codes for CASSPSRGRFSNQPQHF.

This clonotype was recorded many times. The gene calls are TRBV6-2 or TRBV6-3 and TRBJ2-7; D may correspond to TRBD1 or TRBD2 (5 bases each). Germline CDR1 reads MNHEY; CDR2 reads SVGEGT. The CDR3 sequence is 13 residues long. Trimming cost V 5 bases and J 6 bases, with 14 bases left between them. In nucleotides, the CDR3 is TGTGCCAGCAGTCCATATCAGGGAGCCGAGCAGTACTTC. This translates into CASSPYQGAEQYF.